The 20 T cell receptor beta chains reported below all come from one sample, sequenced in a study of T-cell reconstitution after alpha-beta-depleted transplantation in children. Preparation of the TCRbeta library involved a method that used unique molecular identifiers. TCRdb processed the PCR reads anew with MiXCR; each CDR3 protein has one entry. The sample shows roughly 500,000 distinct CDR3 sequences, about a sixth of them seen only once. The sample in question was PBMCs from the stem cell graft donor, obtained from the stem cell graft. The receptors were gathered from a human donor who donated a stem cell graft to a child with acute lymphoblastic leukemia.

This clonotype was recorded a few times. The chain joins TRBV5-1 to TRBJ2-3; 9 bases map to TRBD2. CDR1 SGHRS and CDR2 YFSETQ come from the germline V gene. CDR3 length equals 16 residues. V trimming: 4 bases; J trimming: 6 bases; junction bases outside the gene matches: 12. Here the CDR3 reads CASSAASGNVRDTQYF. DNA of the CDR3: TGCGCCAGCAGCGCCGCTAGCGGGAACGTGCGCGATACGCAGTATTTT.

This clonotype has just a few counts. The CDR3 DNA reads TGTGCCAGCAGGAAAGACTCAGCGGGAACCTACGAGCAGTACTTC. Its translation: CASRKDSAGTYEQYF. The chain has TRBV27 and TRBJ2-7; 7 bases agree with TRBD2. The CDR3 contains 15 residues. Per germline, CDR1 MNHEY and CDR2 SMNVEV (reference sequence). V was pared by 6 bases and J by 2 bases, with 10 bases of the junction left unmatched.

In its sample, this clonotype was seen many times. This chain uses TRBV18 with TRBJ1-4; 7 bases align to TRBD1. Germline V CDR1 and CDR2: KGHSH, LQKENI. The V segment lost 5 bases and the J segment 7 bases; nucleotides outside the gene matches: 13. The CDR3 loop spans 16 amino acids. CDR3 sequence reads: CASSKAPGGVGEKLFF. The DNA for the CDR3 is TGTGCCAGCTCAAAGGCTCCAGGGGGAGTCGGTGAAAAACTGTTTTTT.

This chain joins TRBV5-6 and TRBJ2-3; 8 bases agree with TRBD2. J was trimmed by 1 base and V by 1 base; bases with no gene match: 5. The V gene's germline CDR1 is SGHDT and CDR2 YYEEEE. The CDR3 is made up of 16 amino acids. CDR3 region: CASSLLPAGGTDTQYF. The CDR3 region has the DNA TGTGCCAGCAGCTTGCTTCCAGCGGGAGGCACAGATACGCAGTATTTT. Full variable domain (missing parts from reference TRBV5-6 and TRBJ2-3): DAGVTQSPTHLIKTRGQQVTLRCSPKSGHDTVSWYQQALGQGPQFIFQYYEEEERQRGNFPDRFSGHQFPNYSSELNVNALLLGDSALYLCASSLLPAGGTDTQYFGPGTRLTVL.

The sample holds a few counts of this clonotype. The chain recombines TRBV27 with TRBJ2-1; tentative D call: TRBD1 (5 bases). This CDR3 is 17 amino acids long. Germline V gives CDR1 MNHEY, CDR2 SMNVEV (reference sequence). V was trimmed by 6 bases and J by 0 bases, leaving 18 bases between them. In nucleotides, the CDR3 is TGTGCCAGCAGCCGGTACAGGAGAGAAGCCTCCTACAATGAGCAGTTCTTC. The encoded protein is CASSRYRREASYNEQFF.

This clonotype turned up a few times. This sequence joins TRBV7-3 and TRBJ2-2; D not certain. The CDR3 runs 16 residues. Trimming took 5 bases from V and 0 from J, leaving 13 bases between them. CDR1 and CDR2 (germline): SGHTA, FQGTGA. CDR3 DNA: TGTGCCAGCAGCCCCCGCCCCCACGCGAACACCGGGGAGCTGTTTTTT. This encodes CASSPRPHANTGELFF. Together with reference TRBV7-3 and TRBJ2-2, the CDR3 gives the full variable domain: GAGVSQTPSNKVTEKGKYVELRCDPISGHTALYWYRQSLGQGPEFLIYFQGTGAADDSGLPNDRFFAVRPEGSVSTLKIQRTERGDSAVYLCASSPRPHANTGELFFGEGSRLTVL.

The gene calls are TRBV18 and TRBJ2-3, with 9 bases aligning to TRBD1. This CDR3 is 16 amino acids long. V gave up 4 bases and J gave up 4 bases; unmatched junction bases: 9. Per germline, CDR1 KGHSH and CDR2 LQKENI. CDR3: CASSLAGTGLPDTQYF. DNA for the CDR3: TGTGCCAGCTCACTCGCCGGGACAGGGCTCCCAGATACGCAGTATTTT. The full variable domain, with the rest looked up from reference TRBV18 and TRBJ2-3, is NAGVMQNPRHLVRRRGQEARLRCSPMKGHSHVYWYRQLPEEGLKFMVYLQKENIIDESGMPKERFSAEFPKEGPSILRIQQVVRGDSAAYFCASSLAGTGLPDTQYFGPGTRLTVL.

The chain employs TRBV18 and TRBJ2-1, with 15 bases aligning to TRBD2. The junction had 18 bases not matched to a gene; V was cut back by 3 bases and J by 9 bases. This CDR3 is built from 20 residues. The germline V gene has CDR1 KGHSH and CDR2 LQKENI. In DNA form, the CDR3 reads TGTGCCAGCTCACCTCAACCGGGACAGGGGACTAGCGGGAGGTCCAGTGAGCAGTTCTTC. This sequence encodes CASSPQPGQGTSGRSSEQFF.

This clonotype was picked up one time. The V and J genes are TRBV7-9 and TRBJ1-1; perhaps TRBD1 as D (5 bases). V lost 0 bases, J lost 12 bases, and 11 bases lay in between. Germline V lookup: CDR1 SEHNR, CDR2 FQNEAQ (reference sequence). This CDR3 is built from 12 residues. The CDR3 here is CASSLAGVQTFF. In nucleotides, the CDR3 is TGTGCCAGCAGCTTAGCGGGGGTCCAAACTTTCTTT.

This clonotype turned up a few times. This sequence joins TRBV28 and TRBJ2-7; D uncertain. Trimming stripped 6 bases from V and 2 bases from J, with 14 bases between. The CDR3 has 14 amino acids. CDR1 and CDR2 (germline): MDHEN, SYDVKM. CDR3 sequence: CASSPGPRPYEQYF. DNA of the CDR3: TGTGCCAGCAGCCCCGGCCCAAGGCCCTACGAGCAGTACTTC.

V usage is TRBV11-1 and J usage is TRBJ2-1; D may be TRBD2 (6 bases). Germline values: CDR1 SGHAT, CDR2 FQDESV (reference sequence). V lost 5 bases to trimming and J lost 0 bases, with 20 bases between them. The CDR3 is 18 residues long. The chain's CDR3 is CASSEGSGTESSYNEQFF. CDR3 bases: TGTGCCAGCAGCGAGGGGTCCGGGACTGAGAGCTCCTACAATGAGCAGTTCTTC.

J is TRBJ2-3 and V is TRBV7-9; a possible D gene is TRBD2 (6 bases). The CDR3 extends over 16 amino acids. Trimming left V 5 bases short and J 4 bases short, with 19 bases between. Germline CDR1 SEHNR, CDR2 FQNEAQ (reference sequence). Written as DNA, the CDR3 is TGTGCCAGCAGCCTGGACGGGACTCCCGGGTCAGATACGCAGTATTTT. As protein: CASSLDGTPGSDTQYF.

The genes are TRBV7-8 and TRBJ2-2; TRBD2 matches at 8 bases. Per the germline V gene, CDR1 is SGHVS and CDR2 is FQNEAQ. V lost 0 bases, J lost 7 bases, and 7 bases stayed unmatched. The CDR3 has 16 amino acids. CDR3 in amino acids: CASSLARAGGRGELFF. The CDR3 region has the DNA TGTGCCAGCAGCTTAGCGCGGGCGGGAGGCCGCGGGGAGCTGTTTTTT.

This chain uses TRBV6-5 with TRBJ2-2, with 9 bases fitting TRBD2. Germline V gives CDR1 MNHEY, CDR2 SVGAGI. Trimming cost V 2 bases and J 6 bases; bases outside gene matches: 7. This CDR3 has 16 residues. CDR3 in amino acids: CASSYVAGGGAGELFF. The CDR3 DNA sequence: TGTGCCAGCAGTTACGTGGCGGGAGGGGGGGCCGGGGAGCTGTTTTTT.

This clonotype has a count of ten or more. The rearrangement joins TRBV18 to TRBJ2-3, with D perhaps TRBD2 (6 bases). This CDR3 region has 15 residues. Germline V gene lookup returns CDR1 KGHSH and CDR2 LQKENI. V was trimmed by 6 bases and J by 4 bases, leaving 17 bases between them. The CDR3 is CASSAGLRGADTQYF. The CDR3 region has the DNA TGTGCCAGCTCGGCGGGACTTCGGGGCGCAGATACGCAGTATTTT. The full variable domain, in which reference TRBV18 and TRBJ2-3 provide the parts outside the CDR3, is NAGVMQNPRHLVRRRGQEARLRCSPMKGHSHVYWYRQLPEEGLKFMVYLQKENIIDESGMPKERFSAEFPKEGPSILRIQQVVRGDSAAYFCASSAGLRGADTQYFGPGTRLTVL.

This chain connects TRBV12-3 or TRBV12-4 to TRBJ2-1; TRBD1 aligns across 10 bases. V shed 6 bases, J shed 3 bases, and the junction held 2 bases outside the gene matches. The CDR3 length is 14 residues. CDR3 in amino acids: CASRTGGNYNEQFF. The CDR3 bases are TGTGCCAGCAGGACAGGGGGCAACTACAATGAGCAGTTCTTC.

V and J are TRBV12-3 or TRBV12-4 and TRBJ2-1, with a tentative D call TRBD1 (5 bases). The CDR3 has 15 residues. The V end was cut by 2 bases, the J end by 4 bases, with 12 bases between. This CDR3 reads CASSLQGMRYNEQFF. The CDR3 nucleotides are TGTGCCAGCAGTTTACAGGGTATGCGATACAATGAGCAGTTCTTC.

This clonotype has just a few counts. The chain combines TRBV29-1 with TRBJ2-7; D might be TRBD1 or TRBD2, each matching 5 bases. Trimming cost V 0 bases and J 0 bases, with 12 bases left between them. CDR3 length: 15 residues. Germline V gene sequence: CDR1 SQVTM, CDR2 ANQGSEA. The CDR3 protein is CSVEEDRDDSYEQYF. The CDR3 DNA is TGCAGCGTTGAAGAGGACCGGGACGACTCCTACGAGCAGTACTTC.

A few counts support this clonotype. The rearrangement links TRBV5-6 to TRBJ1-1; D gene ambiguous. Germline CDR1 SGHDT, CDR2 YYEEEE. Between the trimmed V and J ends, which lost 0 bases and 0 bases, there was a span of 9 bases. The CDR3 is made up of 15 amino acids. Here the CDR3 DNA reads TGTGCCAGCAGCTTGGCCTCTCGGATGAACACTGAAGCTTTCTTT. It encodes CASSLASRMNTEAFF.

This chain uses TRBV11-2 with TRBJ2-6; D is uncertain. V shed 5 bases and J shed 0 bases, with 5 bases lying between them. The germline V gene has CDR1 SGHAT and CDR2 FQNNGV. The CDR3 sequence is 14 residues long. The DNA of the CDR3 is TGTGCCAGCAGCCAGTCCTCTGGGGCCAACGTCCTGACTTTC. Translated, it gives CASSQSSGANVLTF. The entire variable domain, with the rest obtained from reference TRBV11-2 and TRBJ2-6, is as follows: EAGVAQSPRYKIIEKRQSVAFWCNPISGHATLYWYQQILGQGPKLLIQFQNNGVVDDSQLPKDRFSAERLKGVDSTLKIQPAKLEDSAVYLCASSQSSGANVLTFGAGSRLTVL.